This entry features one T cell receptor beta chain sequence. TCRdb keeps only in-frame clones here, not all; method: immunoSEQ multiplex PCR. Of about 360,000 clones detected, about 90% appear once; the ten largest clones hold less than 2.5%. From germline, CDR1 is SGDLS and CDR2 YYNGEE. This CDR3 is built from 12 residues. Trimming took off 0 bases at V and 6 bases at J, with 4 bases between the two ends. These data originate in a study of blood T cell repertoires in COVID-19. Material: PBMCs or T cells enriched from blood (not recorded which). The clonotype originates from a man aged 35 to 55 in a cohort exposed to, infected with or recovered from COVID-19 (not recorded which). The chain carries TRBV9 and TRBJ1-5; D gene uncertain. The CDR3 DNA sequence: TGTGCCAGCAGCGTAGGGCTTCAGCCCCAGCATTTT. Its protein product is CASSVGLQPQHF.